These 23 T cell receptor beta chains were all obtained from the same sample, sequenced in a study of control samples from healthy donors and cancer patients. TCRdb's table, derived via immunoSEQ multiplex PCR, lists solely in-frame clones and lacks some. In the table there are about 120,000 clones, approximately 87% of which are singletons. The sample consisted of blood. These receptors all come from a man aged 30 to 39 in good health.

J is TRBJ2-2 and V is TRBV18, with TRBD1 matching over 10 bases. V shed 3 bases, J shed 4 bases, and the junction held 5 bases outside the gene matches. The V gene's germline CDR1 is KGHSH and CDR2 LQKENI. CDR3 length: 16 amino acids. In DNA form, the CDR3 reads TGTGCCAGCTCACCGGGACAGGGGACGGGCACCGGGGAGCTGTTTTTT. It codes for CASSPGQGTGTGELFF.

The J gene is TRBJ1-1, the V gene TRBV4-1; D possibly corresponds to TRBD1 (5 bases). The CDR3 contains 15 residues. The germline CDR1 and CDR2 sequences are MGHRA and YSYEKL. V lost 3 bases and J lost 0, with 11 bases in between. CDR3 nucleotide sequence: TGCGCCAGCAGCCAGTACAGGATTTTGAACACTGAAGCTTTCTTT. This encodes CASSQYRILNTEAFF.

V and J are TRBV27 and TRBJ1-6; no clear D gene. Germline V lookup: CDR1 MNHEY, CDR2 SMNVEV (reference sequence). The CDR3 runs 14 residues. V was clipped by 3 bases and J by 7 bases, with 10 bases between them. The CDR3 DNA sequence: TGTGCCAGCAGTTTCTGGGTTGGGAATTCACCCCTCCACTTT. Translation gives CASSFWVGNSPLHF.

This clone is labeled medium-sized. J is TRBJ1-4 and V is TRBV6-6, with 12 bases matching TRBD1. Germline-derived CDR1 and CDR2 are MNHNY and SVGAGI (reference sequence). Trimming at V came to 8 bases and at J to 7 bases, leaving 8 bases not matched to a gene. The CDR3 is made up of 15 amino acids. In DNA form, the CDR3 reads TGTGCCAGCTCAAAGGGACAGGGGGCAGGTGAAAAACTGTTTTTT. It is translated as CASSKGQGAGEKLFF.

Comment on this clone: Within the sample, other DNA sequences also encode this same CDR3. The CDR3 nucleotides are TGTGCCAGCTCTCCAGGGGCGGCTAATGAAAAACTGTTTTTT. It codes for CASSPGAANEKLFF. J is TRBJ1-4 and V is TRBV18, with TRBD1 as a possible D gene (6 bases). The germline gives CDR1 KGHSH, CDR2 LQKENI. Trimming shortened V by 6 bases and J by 3 bases, and 11 bases separated the two germline ends. This CDR3 is 14 amino acids long.

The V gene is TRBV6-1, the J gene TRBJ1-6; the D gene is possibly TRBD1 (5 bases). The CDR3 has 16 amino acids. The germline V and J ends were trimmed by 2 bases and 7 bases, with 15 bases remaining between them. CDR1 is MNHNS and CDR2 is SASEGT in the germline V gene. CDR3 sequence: CASSETEGLRNSPLHF. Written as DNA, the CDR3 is TGTGCCAGCAGTGAAACGGAGGGGCTAAGGAATTCACCCCTCCACTTT.

In nucleotides, the CDR3 is TGTGCCAGCTCGCAAGCTCAGACAGGGGGAGAAGGCTACACCTTC. Translated, it gives CASSQAQTGGEGYTF. The J gene is TRBJ1-2, the V gene TRBV18, with 9 bases that match TRBD1. The ends lost 6 bases at V and 8 bases at J; junction bases unmatched: 13. The CDR3 length is 15 residues. The germline V gene has CDR1 KGHSH and CDR2 LQKENI.

The CDR3 sequence: CASRPGTTAGEAFF. The CDR3 DNA reads TGTGCCAGCAGGCCCGGGACAACAGCTGGTGAAGCTTTCTTT. This chain uses TRBV6-5 with TRBJ1-1; D perhaps matches TRBD1 (6 bases). V shed 6 bases and J shed 7 bases, with 18 bases lying between them. CDR3 length: 14 amino acids. Per the germline V gene, CDR1 is MNHEY and CDR2 is SVGAGI.

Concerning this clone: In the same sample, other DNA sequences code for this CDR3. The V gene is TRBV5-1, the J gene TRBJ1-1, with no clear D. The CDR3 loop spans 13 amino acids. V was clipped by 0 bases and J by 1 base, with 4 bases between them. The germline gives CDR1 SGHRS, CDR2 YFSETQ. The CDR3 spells CASSLAGNTEAFF. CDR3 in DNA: TGCGCCAGCAGCTTGGCAGGGAACACTGAAGCTTTCTTT.

CDR3 region: CASSFGQGFTDTQYF. In DNA, the CDR3 is TGCGCCAGCAGCTTTGGACAGGGCTTTACAGATACGCAGTATTTT. This chain connects TRBV5-1 to TRBJ2-3, with 8 bases matching TRBD1. The junction had 5 bases not matched to a gene; V was cut back by 2 bases and J by 3 bases. Germline V lookup: CDR1 SGHRS, CDR2 YFSETQ. The CDR3 spans 15 residues.

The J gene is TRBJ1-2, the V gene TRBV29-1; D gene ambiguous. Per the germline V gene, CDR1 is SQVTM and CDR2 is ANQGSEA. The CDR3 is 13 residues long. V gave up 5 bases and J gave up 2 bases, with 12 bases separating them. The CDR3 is CSVRGQSNYGYTF. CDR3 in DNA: TGCAGCGTTAGAGGCCAATCGAACTATGGCTACACCTTC.

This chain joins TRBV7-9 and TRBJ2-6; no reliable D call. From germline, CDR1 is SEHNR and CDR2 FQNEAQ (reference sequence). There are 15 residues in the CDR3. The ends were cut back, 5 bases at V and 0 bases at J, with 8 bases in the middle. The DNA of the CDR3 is TGTGCCAGCAGCAGTCCAGTCTCTGGGGCCAACGTCCTGACTTTC. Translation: CASSSPVSGANVLTF.

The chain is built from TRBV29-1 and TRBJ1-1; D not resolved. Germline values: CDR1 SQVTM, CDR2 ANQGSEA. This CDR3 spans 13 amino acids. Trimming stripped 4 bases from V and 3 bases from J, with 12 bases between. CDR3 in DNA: TGCAGCGTTGTTGTAGGGATGGACACTGAAGCTTTCTTT. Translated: CSVVVGMDTEAFF.

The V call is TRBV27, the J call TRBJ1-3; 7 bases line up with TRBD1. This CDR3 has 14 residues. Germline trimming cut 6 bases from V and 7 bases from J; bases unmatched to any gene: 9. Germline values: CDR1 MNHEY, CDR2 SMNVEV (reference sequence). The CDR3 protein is CASRPGQSGNTIYF. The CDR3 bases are TGTGCCAGCAGGCCGGGACAGAGCGGGAACACCATATATTTT.

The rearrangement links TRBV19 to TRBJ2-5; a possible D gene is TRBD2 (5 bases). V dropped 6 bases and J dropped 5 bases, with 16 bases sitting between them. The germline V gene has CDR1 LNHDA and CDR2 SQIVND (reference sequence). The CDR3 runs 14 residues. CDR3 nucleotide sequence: TGTGCCAGTAGGTCCGGGAATAGGCGGGAGACCCAGTACTTC. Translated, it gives CASRSGNRRETQYF.

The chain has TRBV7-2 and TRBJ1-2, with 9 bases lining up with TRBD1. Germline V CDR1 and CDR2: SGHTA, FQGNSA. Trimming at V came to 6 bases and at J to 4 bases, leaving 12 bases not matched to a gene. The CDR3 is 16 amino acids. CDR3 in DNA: TGTGCCAGCAGAACAGGGGGCCTAAGATCGGCCTATGGCTACACCTTC. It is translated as CASRTGGLRSAYGYTF.

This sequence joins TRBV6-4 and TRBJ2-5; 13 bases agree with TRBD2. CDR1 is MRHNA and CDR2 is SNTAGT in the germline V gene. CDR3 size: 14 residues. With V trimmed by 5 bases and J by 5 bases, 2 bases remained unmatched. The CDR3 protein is CASSPTSGGETQYF. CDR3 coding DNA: TGTGCCAGCAGTCCGACTAGCGGGGGGGAGACCCAGTACTTC.

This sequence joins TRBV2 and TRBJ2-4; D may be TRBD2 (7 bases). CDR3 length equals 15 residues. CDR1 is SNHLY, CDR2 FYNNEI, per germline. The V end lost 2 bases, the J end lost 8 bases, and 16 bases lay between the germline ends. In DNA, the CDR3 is TGTGCCAGCAGTGAAAGGGGGGAGGGATACGACATTCAGTACTTC. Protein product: CASSERGEGYDIQYF.

Written as DNA, the CDR3 is TGTGCCAGCACTCGCCGGGAGTCAGACACTGAAGCTTTCTTT. Translating gives CASTRRESDTEAFF. This chain uses TRBV6-5 with TRBJ1-1; D remains ambiguous. Germline loops: CDR1 MNHEY, CDR2 SVGAGI. The CDR3 loop spans 14 amino acids. With 7 bases removed from V and 3 bases from J, the gap between germline ends came to 15 bases.

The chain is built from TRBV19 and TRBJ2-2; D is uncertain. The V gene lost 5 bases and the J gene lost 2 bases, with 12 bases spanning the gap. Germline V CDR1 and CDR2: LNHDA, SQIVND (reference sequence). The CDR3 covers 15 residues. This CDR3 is CASSARRANTGELFF. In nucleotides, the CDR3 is TGTGCCAGTAGTGCCCGACGGGCCAACACCGGGGAGCTGTTTTTT.

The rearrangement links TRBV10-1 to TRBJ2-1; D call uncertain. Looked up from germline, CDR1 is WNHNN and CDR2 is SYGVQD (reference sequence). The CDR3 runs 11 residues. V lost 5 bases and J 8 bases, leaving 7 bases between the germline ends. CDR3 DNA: TGCGCCAGCAGTTCCCTAGATGAGCAGTTCTTC. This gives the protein CASSSLDEQFF.

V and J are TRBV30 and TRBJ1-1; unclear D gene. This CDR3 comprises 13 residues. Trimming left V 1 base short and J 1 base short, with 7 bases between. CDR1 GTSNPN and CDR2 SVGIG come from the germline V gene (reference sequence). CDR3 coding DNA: TGTGCCTGGAGTGGAGCAGCGAACACTGAAGCTTTCTTT. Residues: CAWSGAANTEAFF.

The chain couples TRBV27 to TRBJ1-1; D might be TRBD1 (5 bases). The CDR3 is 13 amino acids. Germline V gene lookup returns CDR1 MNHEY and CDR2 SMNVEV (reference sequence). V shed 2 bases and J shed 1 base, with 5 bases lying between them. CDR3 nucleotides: TGTGCCAGCAGTTTACAGGGGAACACTGAAGCTTTCTTT. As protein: CASSLQGNTEAFF.